This is a list of T cell receptor beta chains from one sample in a study of T-cell reconstitution after alpha-beta-depleted transplantation in children. From the PCR reads, TCRdb called clonotypes with MiXCR, one entry per CDR3 protein. The repertoire holds around 600,000 distinct CDR3 sequences, around a sixth seen once, with approximately 1.1% in the top ten. The sequenced sample was PBMCs from the stem cell graft donor, obtained from the stem cell graft. Receptors originate from a human donor who donated a stem cell graft to a child with acute myeloid leukemia. The conserved cysteine and the conserved F or W are not part of the CDR3 here.

V: TRBV14; J: TRBJ1-3; CDR3: ASSLLPPGPSGNTIY
V: TRBV20-1; J: TRBJ1-1; CDR3: SASPLGEWGTEAF
V: TRBV20-1; J: TRBJ2-5; CDR3: SAPEGAGGAETQY
V: TRBV29-1; J: TRBJ2-1; CDR3: SVTSGTGGPYNEQF
V: TRBV4-3; J: TRBJ2-7; CDR3: ASSQDRGTGEYEQY
V: TRBV20-1; J: TRBJ1-2; CDR3: SARDRPAGDLANYGYT
V: TRBV20-1; J: TRBJ2-7; CDR3: SAPGPRTGEQY
V: TRBV5-1; J: TRBJ2-1; CDR3: ASSLVVGNEQF
V: TRBV20-1; J: TRBJ2-5; CDR3: SAPWRETQY
V: TRBV6-1; J: TRBJ1-2; CDR3: ATQGTEAAGRYGYT
V: TRBV2; J: TRBJ1-5; CDR3: ASSEEWGQPQH
V: TRBV15; J: TRBJ2-7; CDR3: ATSRRTGENEQY
V: TRBV5-1; J: TRBJ2-1; CDR3: ASSLAVEGLDEQF
V: TRBV25-1; J: TRBJ2-1; CDR3: ASSELRTSGGFYNEQF
V: TRBV5-1; J: TRBJ1-1; CDR3: ASSLGPGNTEAF
V: TRBV4-2; J: TRBJ1-6; CDR3: ASSQAVDSLIGNSPLH
V: TRBV4-3; J: TRBJ2-7; CDR3: ASSQERREHYEQY
V: TRBV20-1; J: TRBJ1-2; CDR3: SAREPVGRVTYT
V: TRBV24-1; J: TRBJ2-3; CDR3: ATSFETGQCTDTQY
V: TRBV9; J: TRBJ1-3; CDR3: ASSVPGSGNTIY
V: TRBV20-1; J: TRBJ1-3; CDR3: SAESPQYTIY